The text below deals with one TCR beta chain. Ten or more counts support this clone. No cognate antigen has been identified for it. No clone much larger than this one lies a single base away; base qualities are absent. The data originate from a study of beta chain features in type 1 diabetes (dated by TCRdb to 2017 to 2018). For context, the study as a whole: Mean age, gender distribution, total cell number and subset yield were not different between patients and healthy donors. A total of about 110 million sorted cells were examined across all samples, and the number of cells per subset was strongly correlated with RNA yield. In the study, recently diagnosed type 1 diabetes patients and matched healthy donors were compared on the TCRB repertoires of their sorted circulating CD4+ T cell subsets. Regulatory and stem cell-like memory subsets were isolated from only 8 patients and roughly 8 healthy donors, whereas naive and central memory subsets came from all 30 or so donors.

CDR1 is given as SGHNT and CDR2 as YYREEE, both from the germline V gene (reference sequence). Relative to germline, V is 5 bases shorter and J is 0 bases shorter, with 13 bases between their ends. From the cysteine up to the phenylalanine, the CDR3 has a length of 15 residues. CDR3 DNA only is kept here, 45 bases in frame from base 1. From each donor, a single peripheral blood sample of approximately 120 mL on average was drawn into heparinised tubes. Naive, central memory, regulatory and stem cell-like memory CD4+ T cells were sorted on a BD FACSAria II using a panel including CD45RO, CCR7, CD25, CD127, CD95 and CD27. Every sorted population had a purity above 95%. PBMCs were isolated immediately by Lymphoprep density gradient centrifugation and stained directly without culture. So that batch effects would be minimized, each experiment stained and sorted samples in pairs, pairing one healthy donor with one patient.

What the authors observed across the whole study: PCR may preferentially amplify shorter templates, but because patient and control samples were amplified and corrected together, any resulting skew would affect both groups equally. Because cDNA was sequenced instead of genomic DNA, activated cells with high expression could be over-represented, although the groups did not differ in activation or CD3 levels. A moderate but significant shortening of TCRB CDR3 length was observed in type 1 diabetes patients in all four CD4+ subsets. At VDJ recombination sites, patients with type 1 diabetes made fewer insertions and deleted more nucleotides, a pattern implying thymic rearrangement abnormalities. Only small numbers of individuals were included in the HLA sub-analyses, which left unresolved whether HLA type had any influence on TCRB rearrangement. Naive, central memory and regulatory TCRB repertoires appeared to be more alike among patients than among healthy donors.

The High Capacity cDNA Reverse Transcription Kit was used to reverse transcribe all of the isolated RNA, meaning that expressed TCRB transcripts were what got sequenced. Deep immunoSEQ sequencing was performed on naive, central memory and regulatory T cell samples, with an average of around 3.4 million total reads per sample. Sorted cells were lysed in RLT buffer, and RNA was extracted using DNase-treated RNeasy Micro or Mini kits according to cell number. Each cell subset was processed on its own to prevent cross-contamination, while patient and healthy donor samples were processed together. Using the immunoSEQ multiplex PCR, TCRB sequences were amplified from cDNA into 87-bp fragments spanning the CDR3 region. The amplicons were sequenced using the Illumina HiSeq platform. The original pipeline was this. PCR bias was computationally corrected using synthetic template baselines, reads within Hamming distance 2 were collapsed, and singletons that could not be merged were discarded. Reads were aligned to IMGT to assign V, D and J genes, CDR3 length, and insertions or deletions at six rearrangement sites. Within each subset, clonotype counts were normalized to the number of sorted cells before true diversity and Gini coefficients were calculated with the tcR R package. The overlap coefficient, calculated on TCRB nucleotide sequences, was used to quantify repertoire sharing. Not all clones reach the TCRdb copy of this immuneACCESS table, which keeps in-frame sequences only. Checked studies attribute under half of the gap to unresolved V genes and leave the rest unexplained. V, J and clone size reflect that table, while D and trimming were determined from the DNA. For this sample the table gives about 370,000 clones, of which 9.5% to 10% were detected only once. Of the sample, over 0.45% falls within the top ten clones.

This clonotype was obtained from a man under 40 with type 1 diabetes. The source material was central memory CD4+ T cells from blood. The chain joins TRBV5-4 to TRBJ2-3; TRBD2 might be the D gene, on 5 matching bases. The CDR3 is CASRLDGTSTDTQYF. The DNA sequence is given as TGTGCCAGCAGACTAGACGGAACTAGCACAGATACGCAGTATTTT.